This T cell receptor (beta chain) was sequenced in a study of response to subunit inactivated influenza vaccine. Findings of the study overall: Only a handful of new T cells, the authors suggested, are recruited with each seasonal influenza vaccination.

Regarding this clonotype: Its cognate antigen is unknown.

TCRdb fed the RT-PCR reads into MiXCR, producing one record per CDR3 protein. Of hundreds of thousands of distinct CDR3 sequences in the sample, 14% were seen once. V was clipped by 7 bases and J by 3 bases, with 19 bases between them. The CDR3 spans 16 residues. The sequence was obtained from a man in his forties or fifties who received an inactivated influenza vaccine. J is TRBJ1-5 and V is TRBV12-3 or TRBV12-4; D is unclear. The sequencing here drew on PBMCs from blood, taken about 14 days before vaccination. CDR3 in amino acids: CASTLGGSRFNQPQHF. CDR3 DNA: TGTGCCAGCACCTTGGGTGGCAGCCGATTCAATCAGCCCCAGCATTTT.